Presented here are 25 T cell receptor beta chains from one specimen sequenced in a study of PD-1 blockade in classical Hodgkin lymphoma. Patients all relapsed after autologous stem cell transplantation, and there was variation in brentuximab vedotin exposure. Using immunoSEQ multiplex PCR, the repertoire was profiled, and TCRdb retains in-frame clones only, with some absent. The repertoire holds 25,000 or so clones, with about 71% as singletons. The sequenced sample was peripheral blood mononuclear cells (PBMCs), obtained at baseline. These receptors were collected from a human donor with classical Hodgkin lymphoma.

This clone was detected once. The chain employs TRBV5-6 and TRBJ1-1; 7 bases align to TRBD1. V lost 1 base, J lost 1 base, and 7 bases stayed unmatched. Per the germline V gene, CDR1 is SGHDT and CDR2 is YYEEEE. CDR3 length equals 16 residues. The CDR3 is CASSLTGVVGNTEAFF. The CDR3, as DNA: TGTGCCAGCAGCTTGACAGGGGTCGTTGGGAACACTGAAGCTTTCTTT.

The gene calls are TRBV28 and TRBJ2-3; 9 bases are a match to TRBD1. The CDR3 totals 13 residues. The V gene end was trimmed by 10 bases and the J gene end by 3 bases; junction bases not matched to a gene: 5. CDR1 MDHEN and CDR2 SYDVKM come from the germline V gene. The CDR3: CATDRGGTDTQYF. The CDR3 DNA reads TGTGCCACCGACAGGGGGGGGACAGATACGCAGTATTTT. The full variable domain, with the rest looked up from reference TRBV28 and TRBJ2-3, is DVKVTQSSRYLVKRTGEKVFLECVQDMDHENMFWYRQDPGLGLRLIYFSYDVKMKEKGDIPEGYSVSREKKERFSLILESASTNQTSMYLCATDRGGTDTQYFGPGTRLTVL.

Details on this clone: A read error may produce the germline difference seen at one junction end. The J gene is TRBJ1-2, the V gene TRBV27, with a weak D call TRBD1 (6 bases). This CDR3 is built from 14 residues. In germline, CDR1 is MNHEY, CDR2 SMNVEV (reference sequence). In DNA form, the CDR3 reads TGTGCCAGCAGGGACACAGGGCGGGGCTATGGCTACGCCTTC. It translates to CASRDTGRGYGYAF.

The chain combines TRBV19 with TRBJ2-5; TRBD2 aligns across 15 bases. This CDR3 contains 15 residues. Losses at the gene ends were 6 bases for V and 5 bases for J; bases not matched to a gene: 4. From germline, CDR1 is LNHDA and CDR2 SQIVND (reference sequence). The CDR3, as DNA: TGTGCCAGTAGAGGGACTAGCGGGGGGCGGGAGACCCAGTACTTC. Translated, it gives CASRGTSGGRETQYF.

This rearrangement joins TRBV4-2 to TRBJ2-2; a weak D match, TRBD1 (5 bases). The germline V and J ends were trimmed by 1 base and 4 bases, with 7 bases remaining between them. CDR3 length: 14 amino acids. Germline lookup yields CDR1 LGHNA and CDR2 YNFKEQ. The CDR3 bases are TGTGCCAGCAGCCAAGGACAGACCACCGGGGAGCTGTTTTTT. Translating it yields CASSQGQTTGELFF.

This clone was seen once. A junction boundary mismatches the germline segment, possibly from a read error. The chain couples TRBV28 to TRBJ1-1; D remains unclear. Germline values: CDR1 MDHEN, CDR2 SYDVKM. The CDR3 runs to 14 residues. CDR3: CASSLWGGNTEAFF. The CDR3 DNA follows: TGTGCCAGCAGCTTATGGGGTGGGAACACTGAAGCTTTCTTT.

This clone came up a few times. The V call is TRBV11-2, the J call TRBJ2-3; 7 nucleotides agree with TRBD2. Trimming cost V 6 bases and J 6 bases; bases outside gene matches: 0. This CDR3 is 11 amino acids long. Germline CDR1 and CDR2: SGHAT and FQNNGV. The CDR3 region has the DNA TGTGCCAGCAGGGGGGGGGATACGCAGTATTTT. This encodes CASRGGDTQYF.

This chain links TRBV4-3 with TRBJ1-4, with 7 bases aligning to TRBD1. Germline V lookup: CDR1 LGHNA, CDR2 YSLEER. The V gene end was trimmed by 0 bases and the J gene end by 6 bases; junction bases not matched to a gene: 13. The CDR3 contains 18 residues. CDR3 protein: CASSQDWGLGTAYEKLFF. Written as DNA, the CDR3 is TGCGCCAGCAGCCAAGATTGGGGCCTCGGGACAGCGTATGAAAAACTGTTTTTT.

This clone is large within its sample. This chain uses TRBV30 with TRBJ1-3; 7 positions match TRBD1. The germline V gene encodes CDR1 GTSNPN and CDR2 SVGIG (reference sequence). The CDR3 spans 13 residues. J lost 6 bases, V lost 7 bases, and 9 bases had no gene match. CDR3 loop: CASLTGDENTIYF. CDR3 sequence (DNA): TGTGCCTCCTTAACAGGGGATGAAAACACCATATATTTT.

The chain has TRBV5-4 and TRBJ2-7; weak D call: TRBD2 (6 bases). Looked up from germline, CDR1 is SGHNT and CDR2 is YYREEE (reference sequence). This CDR3 has 13 amino acids. The ends were cut back, 4 bases at V and 6 bases at J, with 14 bases in the middle. The CDR3 nucleotides read TGTGCCAGCAGCCTCCCAACTAGCTCCGAGCAGTACTTC. It is translated as CASSLPTSSEQYF.

Turning to this clone: A junction boundary mismatches the germline segment, possibly from a read error. The chain uses TRBV19 and TRBJ1-3; D gene uncertain. The V gene's germline CDR1 is LNHDA and CDR2 SQIVND (reference sequence). The CDR3 totals 16 residues. Here the CDR3 reads CASSILPGSSENTIYF. The CDR3 nucleotides read TGTGCCAGTAGTATCCTCCCGGGGTCCTCTGAAAACACCATATATTTT.

The chain couples TRBV4-3 to TRBJ2-2, with 8 bases matching TRBD2. CDR1 and CDR2 from the germline V gene are LGHNA and YSLEER. CDR3 length: 14 residues. V shed 0 bases, J shed 8 bases, and the junction held 2 bases outside the gene matches. The CDR3 DNA is TGCGCCAGCAGCCAAGAGACTAGCGTGGGGGAGCTGTTTTTT. It codes for CASSQETSVGELFF.

This clone occurred a few times. The V call is TRBV18, the J call TRBJ1-4; a weak D match, TRBD1 (5 bases). The germline V gene encodes CDR1 KGHSH and CDR2 LQKENI. Trimming removed 4 bases from V and 0 bases from J, with 12 bases in between. The CDR3 runs 16 residues. CDR3 sequence reads: CASSRLRTTTNEKLFF. The CDR3 bases are TGTGCCAGCTCACGACTACGGACAACAACTAATGAAAAACTGTTTTTT.

This clone was detected a few times. The chain uses TRBV6-8 and TRBJ1-4; TRBD1 is a possible D gene (6 bases). The CDR3 has 15 amino acids. V lost 5 bases to trimming and J lost 3 bases, with 13 bases between them. Germline loops: CDR1 MNHGY, CDR2 SAAAGT. The CDR3 region is CASSDGQTPNEKLFF. The CDR3, as DNA: TGTGCCAGCAGTGACGGACAGACCCCTAATGAAAAACTGTTTTTT.

The chain uses TRBV19 and TRBJ1-5; no clear D gene. This CDR3 spans 14 amino acids. The V gene lost 3 bases and the J gene lost 2 bases, with 8 bases spanning the gap. Germline assignment: CDR1 LNHDA and CDR2 SQIVND (reference sequence). CDR3 region: CASSIGMGNQPQHF. As DNA, the CDR3 is TGTGCCAGTAGTATTGGGATGGGCAATCAGCCCCAGCATTTT.

V gene TRBV7-2 combines with J gene TRBJ2-2, with D uncertain. This CDR3 spans 13 amino acids. Germline assignment: CDR1 SGHTA and CDR2 FQGNSA. V was trimmed by 5 bases and J by 9 bases, leaving 13 bases between them. The CDR3 DNA is TGTGCCAGCAGCAAATCTCAAGCGCGGGAGCTGTTTTTT. Residues: CASSKSQARELFF.

The J gene is TRBJ1-2, the V gene TRBV29-1, with a possible D match to TRBD1 (5 bases). Germline CDR1 is SQVTM and CDR2 is ANQGSEA. Trimming shortened V by 5 bases and J by 1 base, and 11 bases separated the two germline ends. The CDR3 length is 13 residues. The chain's CDR3 is CSVSGGGNYGYTF. CDR3 bases: TGCAGCGTTAGCGGTGGGGGTAACTATGGCTACACCTTC.

This clone is classed as medium-sized. V is TRBV19 and J is TRBJ2-1, with 7 bases matching TRBD2. This CDR3 comprises 14 residues. Germline CDR1 LNHDA, CDR2 SQIVND (reference sequence). V lost 7 bases and J lost 8; bases outside the gene matches: 11. The chain's CDR3 is CASKVGAGVYEQFF. The CDR3 bases are TGTGCCAGTAAAGTCGGGGCGGGAGTGTATGAGCAGTTCTTC.

In this sample, this clone turned up a few times. The chain employs TRBV30 and TRBJ1-1; 10 nucleotides match TRBD1. The CDR3 extends over 14 amino acids. The V gene end was trimmed by 0 bases and the J gene end by 6 bases; junction bases not matched to a gene: 4. Germline V gene lookup returns CDR1 GTSNPN and CDR2 SVGIG (reference sequence). CDR3: CAWSVLGQGAEAFF. The CDR3 DNA reads as TGTGCCTGGAGTGTCCTTGGACAGGGGGCTGAAGCTTTCTTT.

The chain employs TRBV30 and TRBJ2-7; 8 bases match TRBD1. Germline V lookup: CDR1 GTSNPN, CDR2 SVGIG (reference sequence). The junction had 9 bases not matched to a gene; V was cut back by 3 bases and J by 2 bases. This CDR3 has 15 amino acids. The CDR3 bases are TGTGCCTGGAGCAAACCGGGACAGGCCACCTACGAGCAGTACTTC. This gives the protein CAWSKPGQATYEQYF.

CDR3 loop: CASSQGARTDTQYF. In DNA, the CDR3 is TGTGCCAGCTCACAGGGGGCTCGCACAGATACGCAGTATTTT. The V gene is TRBV18, the J gene TRBJ2-3, with 7 bases that match TRBD1. CDR3 length: 14 residues. CDR1 and CDR2 from the germline V gene are KGHSH and LQKENI. V gave up 4 bases and J gave up 1 base; unmatched junction bases: 2.

J is TRBJ2-3 and V is TRBV19; D gene ambiguous. Germline assignment: CDR1 LNHDA and CDR2 SQIVND (reference sequence). V gave up 5 bases and J gave up 5 bases, with 5 bases separating them. The CDR3 is made up of 11 amino acids. CDR3 nucleotide sequence: TGTGCCAGTAGTGCAATAGATACGCAGTATTTT. The encoded protein is CASSAIDTQYF.

This clone was picked up one time. The chain is built from TRBV14 and TRBJ2-1, with D possibly being TRBD2 (6 bases). V lost 0 bases and J 5 bases, leaving 17 bases between the germline ends. Germline V CDR1 and CDR2: SGHDN, FVKESK. This CDR3 spans 17 amino acids. The CDR3 spells CASSQDIGLTTNNEQFF. The CDR3 coding sequence is TGTGCCAGCAGCCAAGATATCGGACTAACCACCAACAATGAGCAGTTCTTC.

The genes are TRBV30 and TRBJ1-2; 9 positions agree with TRBD1. The CDR3 consists of 14 residues. The V gene end was trimmed by 1 base and the J gene end by 5 bases; junction bases not matched to a gene: 5. CDR1 is GTSNPN and CDR2 is SVGIG in the germline V gene (reference sequence). CDR3 protein: CAWSGQGGTYGYTF. The CDR3 bases are TGTGCCTGGAGTGGACAGGGGGGGACGTATGGCTACACCTTC. The full variable domain, in which reference TRBV30 and TRBJ1-2 provide the parts outside the CDR3, is SQTIHQWPATLVQPVGSPLSLECTVEGTSNPNLYWYRQAAGRGLQLLFYSVGIGQISSEVPQNLSASRPQDRQFILSSKKLLLSDSGFYLCAWSGQGGTYGYTFGSGTRLTVV.

CDR3 protein: CASSAAVEQYV. The DNA of the CDR3 is TGTGCCAGCAGTGCAGCGGTCGAGCAGTACGTC. This chain links TRBV6-1 with TRBJ2-7; tentatively, D is TRBD2 (5 bases). The germline V gene encodes CDR1 MNHNS and CDR2 SASEGT. Trimming stripped 4 bases from V and 6 bases from J, with 7 bases between. The CDR3 has 11 residues.